This TCR beta chain was recorded in a study of vaccination effects on CD4 cells after COVID-19. Germline CDR1 is MDHEN and CDR2 is SYDVKM. Trimming took 3 bases from V and 7 from J, leaving 13 bases between them. The CDR3 has 15 residues. Clones were read by immunoSEQ multiplex PCR, and TCRdb kept only the in-frame ones, dropping some. The data contain 70,000 or so clones, more than 60% of them singletons. Peptide-pool stimulation followed by sequencing identified expanded antigen-specific CD4+ clonotypes in the ViraFEST assay. Having been cultured for 10 days, the cells underwent CD4+ T cell isolation. Vaccine recipients had no previous SARS-CoV-2 infection; their nucleocapsid antibodies were negative. For each well, about 1.8 million PBMC were cultured with 10 IU/ml IL-2 and approximately 10 ug/ml peptides. Cultures got half-medium changes with IL-2 on days 3 and 7. This clone turned up a few times. What it recognizes is unknown.

Overall study results and limits: Small numbers of convalescent patients limited the study. It also lacked early post-infection timepoints. Pronounced clonal contraction occurred in clones induced by infection and by vaccine late after vaccination.

The chain combines TRBV28 with TRBJ1-6; D not certain. This sample comprised CD4+ T cells from PBMCs cultured with SARS-CoV-2 spike peptides, obtained before COVID-19 vaccination. This clonotype was sampled from a human donor who received a COVID-19 vaccine. CDR3 loop: CASSFIPSVNSPLHF. In nucleotides, the CDR3 is TGTGCCAGCAGTTTCATCCCCTCCGTCAATTCACCCCTCCACTTT. Drawing the rest from reference TRBV28 and TRBJ1-6, the complete variable domain is DVKVTQSSRYLVKRTGEKVFLECVQDMDHENMFWYRQDPGLGLRLIYFSYDVKMKEKGDIPEGYSVSREKKERFSLILESASTNQTSMYLCASSFIPSVNSPLHFGNGTRLTVT.